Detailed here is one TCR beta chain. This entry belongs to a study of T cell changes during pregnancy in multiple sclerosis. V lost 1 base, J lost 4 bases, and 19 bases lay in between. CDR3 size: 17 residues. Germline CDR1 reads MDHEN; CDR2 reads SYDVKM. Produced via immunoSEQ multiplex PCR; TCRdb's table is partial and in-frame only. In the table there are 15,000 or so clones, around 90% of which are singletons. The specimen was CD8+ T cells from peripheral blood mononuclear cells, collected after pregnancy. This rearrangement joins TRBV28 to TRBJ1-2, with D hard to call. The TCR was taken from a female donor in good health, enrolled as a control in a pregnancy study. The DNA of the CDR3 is TGTGCCAGCAGTTTATTGTTACGCGACACGGGGTTCTATGGCTACACCTTC. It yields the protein CASSLLLRDTGFYGYTF.